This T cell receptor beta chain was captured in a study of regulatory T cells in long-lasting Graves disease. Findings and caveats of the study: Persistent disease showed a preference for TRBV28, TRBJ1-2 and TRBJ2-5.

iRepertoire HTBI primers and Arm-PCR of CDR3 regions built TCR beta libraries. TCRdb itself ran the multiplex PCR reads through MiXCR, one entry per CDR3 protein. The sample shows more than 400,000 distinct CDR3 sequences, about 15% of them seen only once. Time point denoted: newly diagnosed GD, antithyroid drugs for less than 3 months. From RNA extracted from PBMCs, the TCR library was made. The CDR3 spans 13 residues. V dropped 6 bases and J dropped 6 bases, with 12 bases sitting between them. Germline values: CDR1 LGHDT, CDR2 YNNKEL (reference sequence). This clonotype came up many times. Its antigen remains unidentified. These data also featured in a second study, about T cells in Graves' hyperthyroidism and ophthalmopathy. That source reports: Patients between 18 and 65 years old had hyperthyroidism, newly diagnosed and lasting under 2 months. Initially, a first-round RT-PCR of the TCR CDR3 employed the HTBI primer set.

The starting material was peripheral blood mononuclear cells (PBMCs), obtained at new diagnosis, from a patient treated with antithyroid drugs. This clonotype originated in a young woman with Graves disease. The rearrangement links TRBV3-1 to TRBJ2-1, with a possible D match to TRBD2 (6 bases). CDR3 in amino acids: CASSRLERNEQFF. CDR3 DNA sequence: TGTGCCAGCAGTCGACTAGAGCGCAATGAGCAGTTCTTC.